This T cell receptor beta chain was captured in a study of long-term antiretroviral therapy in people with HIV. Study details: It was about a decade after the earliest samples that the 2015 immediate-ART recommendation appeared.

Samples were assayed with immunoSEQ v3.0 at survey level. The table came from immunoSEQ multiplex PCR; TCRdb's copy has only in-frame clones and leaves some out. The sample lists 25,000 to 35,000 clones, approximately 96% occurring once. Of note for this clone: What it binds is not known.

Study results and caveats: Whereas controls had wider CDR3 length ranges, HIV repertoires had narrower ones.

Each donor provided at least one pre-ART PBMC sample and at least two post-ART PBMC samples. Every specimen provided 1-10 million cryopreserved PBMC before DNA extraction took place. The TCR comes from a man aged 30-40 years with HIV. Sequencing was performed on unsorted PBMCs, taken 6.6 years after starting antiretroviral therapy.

CDR3 residues: CARSPLGGQMNTEAFF. The CDR3 DNA sequence: TGTGCCAGAAGCCCCCTCGGTGGCCAAATGAACACTGAAGCTTTCTTT. This chain links TRBV7-5 with TRBJ1-1. TRBV7-5 is annotated as a pseudogene. The CDR3 has 16 amino acids.